These 19 T cell receptor beta chains originate from one sample sequenced in a study of CD8+ T cells in alopecia areata. Treatment meaning: oral pan-JAK inhibitor, 5-10 mg twice daily. As the sequencing template, cDNA was produced by extracting RNA and reverse transcribing it. The assay was immunoSEQ multiplex PCR, and TCRdb's table has in-frame clones only and misses some. Of nearly 200,000 clones detected, nearly 60% appear once; the ten largest clones hold about 5.1%. Sequenced material: CD4+ T cells sorted from blood, taken at week 24, from a patient treated with tofacitinib. All receptors come from a human donor with alopecia areata.

In this sample, this clone turned up a few times. The chain couples TRBV5-1 to TRBJ2-5; 7 bases are a match to TRBD2. Per the germline V gene, CDR1 is SGHRS and CDR2 is YFSETQ. V was pared by 2 bases and J by 4 bases, with 8 bases of the junction left unmatched. This CDR3 contains 15 residues. CDR3 sequence reads: CASSFTGGLGETQYF. CDR3 DNA: TGCGCCAGCAGCTTTACGGGAGGCCTGGGAGAGACCCAGTACTTC.

This clone appeared once. The same CDR3 can be traced to other DNA sequences in this sample. The V and J genes are TRBV5-1 and TRBJ2-6; D uncertain. The CDR3 totals 15 residues. Germline V gene sequence: CDR1 SGHRS, CDR2 YFSETQ. Trimming cost V 0 bases and J 0 bases, with 4 bases left between them. CDR3 protein: CASSLAGSGANVLTF. For the CDR3, the DNA is TGCGCCAGCAGCTTGGCCGGCTCTGGGGCCAACGTCCTGACTTTC.

The V and J genes are TRBV6-5 and TRBJ2-7; TRBD1 matches at 8 bases. The CDR3 length is 14 residues. The germline gives CDR1 MNHEY, CDR2 SVGAGI. J gave up 5 bases and V 0 bases, and 3 bases lay outside the gene matches. The CDR3 DNA is TGTGCCAGCAGTTACTCTCAGGGGGCTAACGAGCAGTACTTC. Its translation is CASSYSQGANEQYF.

This clone was observed a handful of times. This rearrangement joins TRBV7-3 to TRBJ2-5, with a tentative D call TRBD1 (6 bases). The CDR3 runs to 15 residues. Germline CDR1 is SGHTA and CDR2 is FQGTGA. The ends were cut back, 5 bases at V and 5 bases at J, with 18 bases in the middle. The CDR3 DNA reads TGTGCCAGCAGCCAGGGACACCACCTGGGGGAGACCCAGTACTTC. It specifies CASSQGHHLGETQYF.

This clone was counted only a few times. The chain recombines TRBV5-1 with TRBJ2-3; the match to TRBD2 covers 11 bases. Losses at the gene ends were 4 bases for V and 0 bases for J; bases not matched to a gene: 4. CDR1 and CDR2 (germline): SGHRS, YFSETQ. The CDR3 extends over 16 amino acids. Written as DNA, the CDR3 is TGCGCCAGCAGCGGAGGGACTAGCGGCAGCACAGATACGCAGTATTTT. This gives the protein CASSGGTSGSTDTQYF. Filled out from reference TRBV5-1 and TRBJ2-3, the complete variable domain reads KAGVTQTPRYLIKTRGQQVTLSCSPISGHRSVSWYQQTPGQGLQFLFEYFSETQRNKGNFPGRFSGRQFSNSRSEMNVSTLELGDSALYLCASSGGTSGSTDTQYFGPGTRLTVL.

The chain joins TRBV6-5 to TRBJ1-2, with D possibly TRBD1 on 5 matching bases. The CDR3 loop spans 15 amino acids. Deletions cut 6 bases from V and 3 bases from J, with 17 bases between. Germline V gives CDR1 MNHEY, CDR2 SVGAGI. The CDR3 DNA is TGTGCCAGCAGCCGTGCTTCCGGGGCTTACTATGGCTACACCTTC. Amino acid sequence: CASSRASGAYYGYTF.

The rearrangement joins TRBV6-6 to TRBJ1-2; D is unresolved. The V and J ends lost 6 bases and 3 bases respectively, with 8 bases between them. Per the germline V gene, CDR1 is MNHNY and CDR2 is SVGAGI (reference sequence). The CDR3 contains 12 residues. Written as DNA, the CDR3 is TGTGCCAGCAGGGGATGGGACTATGGCTACACCTTC. Translation: CASRGWDYGYTF.

This clone was seen a single time. The rearrangement uses TRBV29-1 and TRBJ2-2; D tentatively reads TRBD1 or TRBD2 (5 bases each). The CDR3 sequence is 14 residues long. Germline-derived CDR1 and CDR2 are SQVTM and ANQGSEA. V gave up 4 bases and J gave up 0 bases, with 9 bases separating them. This chain's CDR3 is CSVALGPNTGELFF. CDR3 in DNA: TGCAGCGTTGCCCTGGGACCGAACACCGGGGAGCTGTTTTTT.

This chain links TRBV30 with TRBJ2-7; tentative D call: TRBD2 (7 bases). The V end was cut by 2 bases, the J end by 4 bases, with 12 bases between. Germline-derived CDR1 and CDR2 are GTSNPN and SVGIG (reference sequence). CDR3 length: 13 amino acids. The CDR3 here is CAWSRGGQYEQYF. The CDR3 coding sequence is TGTGCCTGGAGTCGCGGGGGCCAATACGAGCAGTACTTC.

This chain's CDR3 is CASSPQGTAALAEQYF. The CDR3 DNA sequence: TGTGCCAGCTCACCGCAAGGGACGGCCGCGTTGGCCGAGCAGTACTTC. The chain recombines TRBV18 with TRBJ2-7; D might be TRBD1 or TRBD2, each matching 5 bases. This CDR3 is built from 16 residues. Germline V lookup: CDR1 KGHSH, CDR2 LQKENI. Trimming pared 3 bases from V and 6 bases from J, leaving 21 bases between. Filled out from reference TRBV18 and TRBJ2-7, the complete variable domain reads NAGVMQNPRHLVRRRGQEARLRCSPMKGHSHVYWYRQLPEEGLKFMVYLQKENIIDESGMPKERFSAEFPKEGPSILRIQQVVRGDSAAYFCASSPQGTAALAEQYFGPGTRLTVT.

The chain uses TRBV30 and TRBJ1-4; D ambiguous. V lost 5 bases, J lost 4 bases, and 14 bases lay in between. Germline loops: CDR1 GTSNPN, CDR2 SVGIG (reference sequence). There are 14 residues in the CDR3. CDR3 coding DNA: TGTGCCTGGGACGGACTACCAGATAATGAAAAACTGTTTTTT. It is translated as CAWDGLPDNEKLFF. The complete variable domain, with remaining parts taken from reference TRBV30 and TRBJ1-4, reads SQTIHQWPATLVQPVGSPLSLECTVEGTSNPNLYWYRQAAGRGLQLLFYSVGIGQISSEVPQNLSASRPQDRQFILSSKKLLLSDSGFYLCAWDGLPDNEKLFFGSGTQLSVL.

The rearrangement links TRBV30 to TRBJ1-4; possibly TRBD1 for D (5 bases). CDR1 GTSNPN and CDR2 SVGIG come from the germline V gene (reference sequence). V lost 0 bases to trimming and J lost 10 bases, with 12 bases between them. This CDR3 comprises 13 residues. This CDR3 reads CAWSVRWGGKLFF. The CDR3 DNA follows: TGTGCCTGGAGTGTACGATGGGGGGGAAAACTGTTTTTT.

This chain uses TRBV2 with TRBJ1-5, with D maybe TRBD1 (5 bases). The germline V gene encodes CDR1 SNHLY and CDR2 FYNNEI. The CDR3 sequence is 15 residues long. V lost 9 bases to trimming and J lost 0 bases, with 15 bases between them. This chain's CDR3 is CASGLPGNSNQPQHF. The DNA of the CDR3 is TGTGCCAGTGGGCTGCCAGGGAATAGCAATCAGCCCCAGCATTTT.

On this clone itself: A read error is possible here, since a much larger clone lies one base away. This rearrangement joins TRBV7-9 to TRBJ2-7; no firm D call. In germline, CDR1 is SEHNR, CDR2 FQNEAQ (reference sequence). The CDR3 contains 11 residues. The V gene lost 5 bases and the J gene lost 0 bases, with 2 bases spanning the gap. The CDR3 loop is CASSTSYEQYF. Written as DNA, the CDR3 is TGTGCCAGCAGCACCTCCTACGAGCAGTACTTC.

The J gene is TRBJ1-5, the V gene TRBV2, with D possibly TRBD1 on 5 matching bases. Germline CDR1 is SNHLY and CDR2 is FYNNEI. V lost 1 base to trimming and J lost 6 bases, with 10 bases between them. The CDR3 runs 14 residues. The DNA for the CDR3 is TGTGCCAGCAGTGAAGTCAGGGTAATTCAGCCCCAGCATTTT. Translated, it gives CASSEVRVIQPQHF.

The gene calls are TRBV7-9 and TRBJ2-1, with D unresolved. The V end lost 5 bases, the J end lost 4 bases, and 12 bases lay between the germline ends. Germline V gene lookup returns CDR1 SEHNR and CDR2 FQNEAQ (reference sequence). CDR3 length: 14 amino acids. The CDR3: CASSLQGSYNEQFF. As DNA, the CDR3 is TGTGCCAGCAGCCTCCAAGGGTCTTACAATGAGCAGTTCTTC.

This clone was seen more than once but under ten times. The CDR3 DNA reads TGTGCCTGGAGTGTACGCTCCGGGAGGGGAGAGACCCAGTACTTC. This encodes CAWSVRSGRGETQYF. The chain joins TRBV30 to TRBJ2-5; 8 positions match TRBD2. Trimming took 0 bases from V and 4 from J; bases not matched to a gene: 7. Per germline, CDR1 GTSNPN and CDR2 SVGIG (reference sequence). This CDR3 is built from 15 residues.

This chain links TRBV10-3 with TRBJ1-5, with 7 bases that match TRBD1. Losses at the gene ends were 6 bases for V and 0 bases for J; bases not matched to a gene: 5. Germline V gene data show CDR1 as ENHRY and CDR2 as SYGVKD. CDR3 length: 15 amino acids. Written as DNA, the CDR3 is TGTGCCATCAGCGACGGGACAGATAGCAATCAGCCCCAGCATTTT. Translating it yields CAISDGTDSNQPQHF.

The V call is TRBV5-1, the J call TRBJ2-2; D remains unclear. Trimming removed 4 bases from V and 0 bases from J, with 4 bases in between. Germline-derived CDR1 and CDR2 are SGHRS and YFSETQ. The CDR3 contains 13 residues. CDR3 region: CASSTANTGELFF. In nucleotides, the CDR3 is TGCGCCAGCAGCACCGCGAACACCGGGGAGCTGTTTTTT.